This paragraph reports one T cell receptor (beta chain). Germline CDR1 is MDHEN and CDR2 is SYDVKM. V lost 5 bases, J lost 1 base, and 4 bases stayed unmatched. CDR3 size: 15 residues. Here immunoSEQ multiplex PCR was the method, and the copy in TCRdb shows in-frame clones only, minus some. This table has some 130,000 clones, 80% to 95% appearing once. This entry is derived from a study of T cell responses to AZD1222 COVID-19 vaccine. The sequence derives from an adult who received the AZD1222 COVID-19 vaccine. The sample was peripheral blood, taken 28 days after the second AZD1222 dose. The chain joins TRBV28 to TRBJ2-5; 10 bases align to TRBD2. The CDR3 coding sequence is TGTGCCAGCAGTCCCTGGACTAGCGGCCAAGAGACCCAGTACTTC. It encodes CASSPWTSGQETQYF.